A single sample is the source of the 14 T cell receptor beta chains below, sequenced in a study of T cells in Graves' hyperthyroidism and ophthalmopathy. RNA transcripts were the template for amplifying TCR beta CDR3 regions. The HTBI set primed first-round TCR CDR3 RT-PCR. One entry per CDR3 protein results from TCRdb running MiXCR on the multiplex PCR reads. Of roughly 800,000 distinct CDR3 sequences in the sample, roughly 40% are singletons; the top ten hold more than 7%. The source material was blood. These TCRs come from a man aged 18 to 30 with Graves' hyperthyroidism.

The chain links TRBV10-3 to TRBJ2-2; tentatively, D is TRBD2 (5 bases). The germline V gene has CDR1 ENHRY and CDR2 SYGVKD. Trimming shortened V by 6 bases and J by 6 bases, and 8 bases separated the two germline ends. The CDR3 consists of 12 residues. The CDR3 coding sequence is TGTGCCATCAGGTCGCGGGCCGGGGAGCTGTTTTTT. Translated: CAIRSRAGELFF.

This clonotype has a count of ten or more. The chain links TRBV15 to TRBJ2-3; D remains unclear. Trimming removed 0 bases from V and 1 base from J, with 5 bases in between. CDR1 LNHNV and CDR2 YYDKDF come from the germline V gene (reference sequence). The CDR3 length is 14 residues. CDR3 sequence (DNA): TGTGCCACCAGCAGAGAACACCGCACAGATACGCAGTATTTT. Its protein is CATSREHRTDTQYF.

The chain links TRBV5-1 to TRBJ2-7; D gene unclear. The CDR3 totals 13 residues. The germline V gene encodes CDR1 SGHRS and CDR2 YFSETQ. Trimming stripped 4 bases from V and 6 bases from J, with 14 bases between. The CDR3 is CASSQNQYSEQYF. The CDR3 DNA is TGCGCCAGCAGCCAGAACCAGTATTCCGAGCAGTACTTC.

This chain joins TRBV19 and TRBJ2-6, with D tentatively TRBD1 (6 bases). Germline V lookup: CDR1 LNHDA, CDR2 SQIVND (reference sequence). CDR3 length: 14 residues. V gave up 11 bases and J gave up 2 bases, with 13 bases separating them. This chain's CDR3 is CAWSKGAGANVLTF. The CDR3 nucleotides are TGTGCCTGGAGTAAGGGGGCTGGGGCCAACGTCCTGACTTTC. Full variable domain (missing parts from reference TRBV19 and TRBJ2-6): DGGITQSPKYLFRKEGQNVTLSCEQNLNHDAMYWYRQDPGQGLRLIYYSQIVNDFQKGDIAEGYSVSREKKESFPLTVTSAQKNPTAFYLCAWSKGAGANVLTFGAGSRLTVL.

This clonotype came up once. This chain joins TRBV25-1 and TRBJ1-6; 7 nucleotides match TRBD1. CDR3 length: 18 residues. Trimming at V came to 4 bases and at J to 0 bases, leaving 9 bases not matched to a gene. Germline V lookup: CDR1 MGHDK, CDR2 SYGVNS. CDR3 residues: CASSGRQGGGSYNSPLHF. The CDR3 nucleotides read TGTGCCAGCAGTGGCCGACAGGGAGGCGGCTCCTATAATTCACCCCTCCACTTT.

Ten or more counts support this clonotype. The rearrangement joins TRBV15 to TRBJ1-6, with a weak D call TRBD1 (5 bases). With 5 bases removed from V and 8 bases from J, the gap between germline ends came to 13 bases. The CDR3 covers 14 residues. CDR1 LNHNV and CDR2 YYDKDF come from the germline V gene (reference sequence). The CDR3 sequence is CATSSQGLDSPLHF. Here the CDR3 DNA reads TGTGCCACCAGCTCTCAGGGATTGGATTCACCCCTCCACTTT. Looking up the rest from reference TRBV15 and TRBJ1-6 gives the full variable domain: DAMVIQNPRYQVTQFGKPVTLSCSQTLNHNVMYWYQQKSSQAPKLLFHYYDKDFNNEADTPDNFQSRRPNTSFCFLDIRSPGLGDTAMYLCATSSQGLDSPLHFGNGTRLTVT.

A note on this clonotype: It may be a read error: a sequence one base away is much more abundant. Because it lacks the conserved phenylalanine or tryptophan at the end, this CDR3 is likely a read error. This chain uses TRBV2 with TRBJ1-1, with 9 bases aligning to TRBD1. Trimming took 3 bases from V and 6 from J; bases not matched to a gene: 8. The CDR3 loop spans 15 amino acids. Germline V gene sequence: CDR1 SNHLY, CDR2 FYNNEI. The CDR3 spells CASSEGTGTMAEAFL. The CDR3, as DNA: TGTGCCAGCAGTGAGGGGACAGGGACGATGGCTGAAGCTTTCCTT.

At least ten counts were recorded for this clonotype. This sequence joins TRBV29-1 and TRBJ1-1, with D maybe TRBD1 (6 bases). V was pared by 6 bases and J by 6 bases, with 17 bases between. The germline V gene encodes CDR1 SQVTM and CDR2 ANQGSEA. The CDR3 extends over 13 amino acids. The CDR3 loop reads CSVARQGWAEAFF. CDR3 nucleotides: TGCAGCGTCGCCCGGCAGGGGTGGGCTGAAGCTTTCTTT.

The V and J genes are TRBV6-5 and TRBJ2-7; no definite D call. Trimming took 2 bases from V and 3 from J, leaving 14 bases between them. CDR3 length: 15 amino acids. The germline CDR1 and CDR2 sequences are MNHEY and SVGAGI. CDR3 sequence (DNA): TGTGCCAGCAGTTACGGGGTAAACGGATACTACGAGCAGTACTTC. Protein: CASSYGVNGYYEQYF.

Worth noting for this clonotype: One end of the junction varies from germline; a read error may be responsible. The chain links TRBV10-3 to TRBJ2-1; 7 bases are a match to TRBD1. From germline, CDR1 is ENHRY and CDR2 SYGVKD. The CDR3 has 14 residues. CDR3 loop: CASSEDRFYNEQFF. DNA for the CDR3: TGTGCCAGCAGTGAGGACAGGTTTTACAATGAGCAGTTCTTC.

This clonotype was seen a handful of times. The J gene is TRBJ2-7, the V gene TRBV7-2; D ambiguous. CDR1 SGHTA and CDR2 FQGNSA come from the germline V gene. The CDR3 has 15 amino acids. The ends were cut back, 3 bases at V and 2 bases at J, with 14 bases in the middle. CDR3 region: CASSLDLGSAYEQYF. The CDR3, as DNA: TGTGCCAGCAGCTTGGATTTGGGTTCGGCCTACGAGCAGTACTTC.

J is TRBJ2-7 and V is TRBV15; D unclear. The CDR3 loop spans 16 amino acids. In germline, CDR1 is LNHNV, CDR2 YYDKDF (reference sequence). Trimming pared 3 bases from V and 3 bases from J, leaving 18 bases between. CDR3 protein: CATSSARGRADYEQYF. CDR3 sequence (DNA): TGTGCCACCAGCAGTGCTAGAGGACGGGCAGACTACGAGCAGTACTTC. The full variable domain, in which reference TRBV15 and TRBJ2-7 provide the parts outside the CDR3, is DAMVIQNPRYQVTQFGKPVTLSCSQTLNHNVMYWYQQKSSQAPKLLFHYYDKDFNNEADTPDNFQSRRPNTSFCFLDIRSPGLGDTAMYLCATSSARGRADYEQYFGPGTRLTVT.

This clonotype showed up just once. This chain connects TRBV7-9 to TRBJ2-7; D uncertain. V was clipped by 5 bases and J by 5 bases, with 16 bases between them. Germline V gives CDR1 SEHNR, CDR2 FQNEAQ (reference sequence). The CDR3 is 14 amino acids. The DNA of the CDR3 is TGTGCCAGCAGCCTACTGGGATCGGGCCACGAGCAGTACTTC. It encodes CASSLLGSGHEQYF.

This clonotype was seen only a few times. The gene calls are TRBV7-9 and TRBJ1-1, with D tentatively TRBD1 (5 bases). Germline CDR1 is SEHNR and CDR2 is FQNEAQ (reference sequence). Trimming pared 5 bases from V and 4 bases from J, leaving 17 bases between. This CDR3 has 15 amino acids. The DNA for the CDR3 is TGTGCCAGCAGCGATACGGGACTGGGGGTCACTGAAGCTTTCTTT. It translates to CASSDTGLGVTEAFF.